This T cell receptor (beta chain) was observed in a study of cytomegalovirus exposure and HLA in healthy donors. Trimming at V came to 4 bases and at J to 5 bases, leaving 4 bases not matched to a gene. In germline, CDR1 is SGDLS, CDR2 YYNGEE. The CDR3 runs 14 residues. Study observations and caveats: By a later analysis, the bulk of CMV-associated TCR beta chains appeared HLA-restricted. In vitro, three CMV-associated chains proved specific for CMV antigens.

A multiplex PCR was run with 60 Vbeta primers and 13 Jbeta primers. Assay used: immunoSEQ multiplex PCR; TCRdb lists only in-frame clones, some missing. The table lists approximately 89,000 clones, less than 85% of them singletons. In the case of this clone: Its antigen is not identified.

The rearrangement joins TRBV9 to TRBJ2-1; TRBD2 aligns across 9 bases. Sequencing was performed on PBMCs. This TCR was recovered from a man aged 40-49 years in good health and CMV-seropositive. The CDR3 DNA is TGTGCCAGCAGCCCCAGGACTAGCGACAATGAGCAGTTCTTC. This encodes CASSPRTSDNEQFF.